There are many counts of the clone carrying this T cell receptor beta chain. The data were taken from a study of T-cell reconstitution after alpha-beta-depleted transplantation in children. Unique molecular identifiers were incorporated during preparation of the TCRbeta library. Via MiXCR, TCRdb re-called the PCR reads, giving one row per CDR3 protein. The table includes around 600,000 distinct CDR3 sequences, more than 9% detected once. The CDR3 covers 17 residues. V lost 2 bases and J lost 4; bases outside the gene matches: 9. The germline CDR1 and CDR2 sequences are LGHDT and YNNKEL (reference sequence).

J is TRBJ2-1 and V is TRBV3-1; 9 bases fit TRBD2. The clonotype comes from a human donor who donated a stem cell graft to a child with acute myeloid leukemia. Here the sequenced sample was PBMCs from the stem cell graft donor, taken from the stem cell graft. Here the CDR3 DNA reads TGTGCCAGCAGCCAAAGGCTGGCGGGAGGGTTTTACAATGAGCAGTTCTTC. Translating it yields CASSQRLAGGFYNEQFF.